This is a list of T cell receptor beta chains from one sample in a study of shared clonotypes between healthy human individuals. Profiling relied on immunoSEQ multiplex PCR, and the TCRdb table lists in-frame clones only, not all of them. The sample carries about 980,000 clones, approximately 80% recorded once. Sequenced sample: memory CD4+ T cells sorted from blood. The receptor source for this set is a man aged 18 to 29 in good health. Each CDR3 is given with its conserved first and last residue. The D gene is left open where the match is weak. Only some rows state a clone size, as once, few, many or a class for expanded clones.

-,TRBJ2-3,TRBD2,TRBV5-1,CASSFGTSADTQYF,TGCGCCAGCAGCTTTGGAACTAGCGCCGATACGCAGTATTTT
-,TRBJ1-6,TRBD1,TRBV14,CASSQDLGTALNSPLHF,TGTGCCAGCAGCCAAGATCTGGGGACAGCACTTAATTCACCCCTCCACTTT
-,TRBJ2-1,TRBD2,TRBV5-1,CASSLLSLTSGSRNEQFF,TGCGCCAGCAGCTTGCTTTCGTTGACTAGCGGGAGTAGAAATGAGCAGTTCTTC
-,TRBJ2-5,-,TRBV9,CASSVAPTSQETQYF,TGTGCCAGCAGCGTAGCTCCGACGAGCCAAGAGACCCAGTACTTC
few,TRBJ2-1,-,TRBV19,CASSSLGNEQFF,TGTGCCAGTAGTTCCCTGGGGAATGAGCAGTTCTTC
-,TRBJ2-7,-,TRBV27,CASSFLPGAYEQYF,TGTGCCAGCAGTTTCCTCCCCGGGGCCTACGAGCAGTACTTC
-,TRBJ1-6,TRBD1,TRBV6-1,CASSWTGRVDSPLHF,TGTGCCAGCAGCTGGACAGGGCGTGTGGATTCACCCCTCCACTTT
-,TRBJ2-5,TRBD1,TRBV7-2,CASSSHRGQETQYF,TGTGCCAGCAGCTCCCACAGGGGCCAAGAGACCCAGTACTTC
-,TRBJ2-1,-,TRBV6-5,CASRSLREQFF,TGTGCCAGCAGGAGCCTTCGGGAGCAGTTCTTC
-,TRBJ2-7,-,TRBV14,CASSLTASYEQYF,TGTGCCAGCAGCCTAACAGCGTCCTACGAGCAGTACTTC
-,TRBJ2-3,-,TRBV20-1,CSATGTDTQYF,TGCAGTGCTACAGGCACAGATACGCAGTATTTT
-,TRBJ2-7,TRBD1,TRBV7-9,CASSLAPYLDREVSYEQYF,TGTGCCAGCAGCTTAGCTCCCTACCTGGACAGGGAAGTTTCCTACGAGCAGTACTTC
few,TRBJ2-7,-,TRBV28,CASAGGIPSYEQYF,TGTGCCAGCGCCGGGGGAATTCCGTCCTACGAGCAGTACTTC
-,TRBJ1-6,-,TRBV7-2,CASSSYSPNSPLHF,TGTGCCAGCAGCTCGTACAGCCCTAATTCACCCCTCCACTTT
-,TRBJ1-4,-,TRBV30,CAWSPGTEKLFF,TGTGCCTGGAGTCCAGGGACCGAAAAACTGTTTTTT
-,TRBJ2-3,-,TRBV9,CASSPWTGDGTDTQYF,TGTGCCAGCAGCCCCTGGACCGGGGACGGCACAGATACGCAGTATTTT
-,TRBJ2-7,TRBD1,TRBV11-2,CASSFPTGTGSFEQYF,TGTGCCAGCAGCTTCCCCACCGGGACAGGGTCGTTCGAGCAGTACTTC
-,TRBJ2-3,-,TRBV7-9,CASSPSMGGGDTQYF,TGTGCCAGCAGCCCCTCGATGGGTGGGGGTGATACGCAGTATTTT
-,TRBJ1-6,TRBD1,TRBV7-8,CASTQQGAVRSPLHF,TGTGCCAGCACCCAACAGGGGGCCGTCCGGTCACCCCTCCACTTT
once,TRBJ2-3,TRBD2,TRBV10-2,CASSLSSGGADTQYF,TGCGCCAGCAGTCTATCTAGCGGGGGGGCAGATACGCAGTATTTT
few,TRBJ2-2,TRBD2,TRBV19,CASKNTGTSGLFRQSGELFF,TGTGCCAGTAAAAATACCGGGACTAGCGGTCTATTCCGCCAATCCGGGGAGCTGTTTTTT
-,TRBJ2-3,-,TRBV19,CASRPGLNPSTDTQYF,TGTGCCAGTAGACCGGGACTCAACCCTAGCACAGATACGCAGTATTTT
-,TRBJ1-1,-,TRBV30,CAWSEGRYTEAFF,TGTGCCTGGAGTGAAGGGCGGTACACTGAAGCTTTCTTT
-,TRBJ1-1,-,TRBV10-2,CASSELRENTEAFF,TGCGCCAGCAGTGAGCTACGGGAGAACACTGAAGCTTTCTTT
-,TRBJ1-2,-,TRBV27,CASSPRPLSYGYTF,TGTGCCAGCAGTCCCCGGCCTCTGAGCTATGGCTACACCTTC
-,TRBJ2-7,TRBD2,TRBV6-5,CASSYFGTSGNYEQYF,TGTGCCAGCAGTTACTTTGGGACTAGCGGGAACTACGAGCAGTACTTC
-,TRBJ2-5,-,TRBV5-4,CASSLETETQYF,TGTGCCAGCAGCTTGGAGACAGAGACCCAGTACTTC
few,TRBJ1-5,-,TRBV4-1,CASSQDFPAGVQPQHF,TGCGCCAGCAGCCAAGACTTCCCGGCGGGGGTCCAGCCCCAGCATTTT
-,TRBJ1-1,TRBD1,TRBV6-5,CASSPRTGAGTEAFF,TGTGCCAGCAGTCCTCGGACAGGGGCCGGCACTGAAGCTTTCTTT
-,TRBJ2-3,TRBD2,TRBV10-3,CAIRYGGALDTQYF,TGTGCCATCAGATACGGGGGGGCTTTAGATACGCAGTATTTT
-,TRBJ1-4,-,TRBV28,CASSSPGGFNEKLFF,TGTGCCAGCAGTTCGCCTGGAGGGTTTAATGAAAAACTGTTTTTT